A selection of T cell receptor beta chains follows, all from one sample in a study of spatial heterogeneity in lung cancer. MiXCR was run by TCRdb on the 5' RACE reads, yielding one entry per CDR3 protein. The table lists 25,000 or so distinct CDR3 sequences, about 13% of them singletons. Sequencing used PBMCs, obtained at surgery. The receptors were gathered from a female donor with early-stage non-small cell lung cancer. The CDR3 runs from the conserved cysteine through the conserved F or W. A D gene is named only where the DNA matches it firmly. Clone size, where shown, is once, few, many, or a class for clones that have expanded.

v_gene: TRBV30; d_gene: TRBD2; abundance: many; j_gene: TRBJ2-7; CDR3nt: TGTGCCTGGACTCCCCCGGGGACCGGGACTAGCGAGCAGTACTTC; CDR3aa: CAWTPPGTGTSEQYF
v_gene: TRBV7-3; d_gene: NA; abundance: few; j_gene: TRBJ2-5; CDR3nt: TGTGCCAGCAGCTTCAGTAGTAGAGCAGAGACCCAGTACTTC; CDR3aa: CASSFSSRAETQYF
v_gene: TRBV5-1; d_gene: NA; abundance: many; j_gene: TRBJ2-2; CDR3nt: TGCGCCAGCAGCTTGAACAGGTGGGAGACTACGAACACCGGGGAGCTGTTTTTT; CDR3aa: CASSLNRWETTNTGELFF
v_gene: TRBV28; d_gene: NA; abundance: many; j_gene: TRBJ1-2; CDR3nt: TGTGCCAGCAGTGGTCCACGTTATGGCTACACCTTC; CDR3aa: CASSGPRYGYTF
v_gene: TRBV18; d_gene: NA; abundance: many; j_gene: TRBJ1-4; CDR3nt: TGTGCCAGCTCACCCCTGAACAGAGATAATGAAAAACTGTTTTTT; CDR3aa: CASSPLNRDNEKLFF
v_gene: TRBV20-1; d_gene: TRBD2; abundance: many; j_gene: TRBJ2-3; CDR3nt: TGCAGTGCTAGGCGACTAGCGGGCGGTGTGGATACGCAGTATTTT; CDR3aa: CSARRLAGGVDTQYF
v_gene: TRBV24-1; d_gene: TRBD1; abundance: many; j_gene: TRBJ1-2; CDR3nt: TGTGCCACCAGTGACGACAGGGGCGGTGGCTACACCTTC; CDR3aa: CATSDDRGGGYTF
v_gene: TRBV20-1; d_gene: NA; abundance: medium-sized; j_gene: TRBJ2-5; CDR3nt: TGCAGTGCTAGTTATCAAGAGACCCAGTACTTC; CDR3aa: CSASYQETQYF
v_gene: TRBV6-2/TRBV6-3; d_gene: TRBD2; abundance: many; j_gene: TRBJ2-1; CDR3nt: TGTGCCACCCTGGGGACTAGCGGGACCATATTCTCCTACAATGAGCAGTTCTTC; CDR3aa: CATLGTSGTIFSYNEQFF
v_gene: TRBV29-1; d_gene: NA; abundance: few; j_gene: TRBJ2-7; CDR3nt: TGCAGCGTTGCCGTGAACTCCTACGAGCAGTACTTC; CDR3aa: CSVAVNSYEQYF
v_gene: TRBV4-2; d_gene: NA; abundance: NA; j_gene: TRBJ1-1; CDR3nt: TGTGCCAGCAGCCCCGTCCTAGGCCCTGAAGCTTTCTTT; CDR3aa: CASSPVLGPEAFF
v_gene: TRBV5-1; d_gene: NA; abundance: many; j_gene: TRBJ2-3; CDR3nt: TGCGCCAGCAGCATACAGGAAATACAAAGCACAGATACGCAGTATTTT; CDR3aa: CASSIQEIQSTDTQYF
v_gene: TRBV7-3; d_gene: NA; abundance: many; j_gene: TRBJ1-1; CDR3nt: TGTGCCAGCAGCCTGGAGACGAACACTGAAGCTTTCTTT; CDR3aa: CASSLETNTEAFF
v_gene: TRBV28; d_gene: NA; abundance: few; j_gene: TRBJ2-7; CDR3nt: TGTGCCAGCAGAAGCCCTGAGGGGCTCTCCTACGAGCAGTACTTC; CDR3aa: CASRSPEGLSYEQYF
v_gene: TRBV6-5; d_gene: NA; abundance: NA; j_gene: TRBJ2-4; CDR3nt: TGTGCCAGCAGGACTGTCTTGGGTTCGGCCAAAAACATTCAGTACTTC; CDR3aa: CASRTVLGSAKNIQYF
v_gene: TRBV24-1; d_gene: TRBD2; abundance: many; j_gene: TRBJ2-1; CDR3nt: TGTGCCACCAGTGTCGGACTAGCGGGAGGATACAATGAGCAGTTCTTC; CDR3aa: CATSVGLAGGYNEQFF
v_gene: TRBV20-1; d_gene: NA; abundance: many; j_gene: TRBJ2-5; CDR3nt: TGCAGTGCTACGCCCGACAGGATAGAGACCCAGTACTTC; CDR3aa: CSATPDRIETQYF
v_gene: TRBV27; d_gene: TRBD1; abundance: many; j_gene: TRBJ2-7; CDR3nt: TGTGCCAGCAGTTTCTCAGAGGGACAGCTGACCTACGAGCAGTACTTC; CDR3aa: CASSFSEGQLTYEQYF
v_gene: TRBV2; d_gene: NA; abundance: many; j_gene: TRBJ2-2; CDR3nt: TGTGCCAGCAGATGGGGTGGGACGAACACCGGGGAGCTGTTTTTT; CDR3aa: CASRWGGTNTGELFF
v_gene: TRBV28; d_gene: TRBD2; abundance: many; j_gene: TRBJ2-1; CDR3nt: TGTGCCAGCAGTTTTAATGGCGGGAGGGTTGTGGAGCAGTTCTTC; CDR3aa: CASSFNGGRVVEQFF
v_gene: TRBV7-2; d_gene: NA; abundance: many; j_gene: TRBJ2-5; CDR3nt: TGTGCCAGCAGCTTAGTCCTCTCCGGTAGGGATGAGACCCAGTACTTC; CDR3aa: CASSLVLSGRDETQYF
v_gene: TRBV6-5; d_gene: TRBD1; abundance: many; j_gene: TRBJ1-4; CDR3nt: TGTGCCAGCAGACTCGGGACAGCGAATTCTAATGAAAAACTGTTTTTT; CDR3aa: CASRLGTANSNEKLFF
v_gene: TRBV2; d_gene: TRBD2; abundance: few; j_gene: TRBJ2-1; CDR3nt: TGTGCCAGCAGACTGACTAGCGGAGCCTACAATGAGCAGTTCTTC; CDR3aa: CASRLTSGAYNEQFF
v_gene: TRBV10-3; d_gene: NA; abundance: once; j_gene: TRBJ2-7; CDR3nt: TGTGCCATCAGAGAGGGCGATCTCTACGAGCAGTACTTC; CDR3aa: CAIREGDLYEQYF
v_gene: TRBV6-1; d_gene: NA; abundance: many; j_gene: TRBJ2-2; CDR3nt: TGTGCCAGCAGTATGACAGGGAACACCGGGGAGCTGTTTTTT; CDR3aa: CASSMTGNTGELFF
v_gene: TRBV6-2/TRBV6-3; d_gene: TRBD2; abundance: NA; j_gene: TRBJ2-2; CDR3nt: TGTGCCAGCCGTTCTAGCGGGAGGGCCGCTGGGACCGGGGAGCTGTTTTTT; CDR3aa: CASRSSGRAAGTGELFF
v_gene: TRBV12-3/TRBV12-4; d_gene: TRBD1; abundance: many; j_gene: TRBJ2-2; CDR3nt: TGTGCCAGCAGTCCAAGACAGGGGACCGGGGAGCTGTTTTTT; CDR3aa: CASSPRQGTGELFF
v_gene: TRBV6-6; d_gene: NA; abundance: many; j_gene: TRBJ1-5; CDR3nt: TGTGCCAGCAACTATCAGCCCCAGCATTTT; CDR3aa: CASNYQPQHF
v_gene: TRBV7-9; d_gene: TRBD1; abundance: many; j_gene: TRBJ2-2; CDR3nt: TGTGCCAGCAGACCACAGGGGGCAACCGGGGAGCTGTTTTTT; CDR3aa: CASRPQGATGELFF
v_gene: TRBV20-1; d_gene: NA; abundance: NA; j_gene: TRBJ2-2; CDR3nt: TGCAGTGCTAGGAGGGTCGGGGAGCTGTTTTTT; CDR3aa: CSARRVGELFF
v_gene: TRBV4-3; d_gene: NA; abundance: few; j_gene: TRBJ1-2; CDR3nt: TGCGCCAGCAGCCAAGAATCGTCGGGCTACTATGGCTACACCTTC; CDR3aa: CASSQESSGYYGYTF
v_gene: TRBV7-2; d_gene: NA; abundance: many; j_gene: TRBJ1-1; CDR3nt: TGTGCCAGCAGCTTAGTTGCCGGGGGCAACACTGAAGCTTTCTTT; CDR3aa: CASSLVAGGNTEAFF
v_gene: TRBV5-4; d_gene: TRBD2; abundance: many; j_gene: TRBJ2-7; CDR3nt: TGTGCCAGCAGCTCTACTAGCGGGAGGGTAAAGGAGCAGTACTTC; CDR3aa: CASSSTSGRVKEQYF
v_gene: TRBV7-6; d_gene: NA; abundance: many; j_gene: TRBJ1-6; CDR3nt: TGTGCCAGCAGCGCCGGAGTTAGCTCCTATAATTCACCCCTCCACTTT; CDR3aa: CASSAGVSSYNSPLHF
v_gene: TRBV7-9; d_gene: TRBD2; abundance: many; j_gene: TRBJ2-1; CDR3nt: TGTGCCAGCGGGGAACTAGCGGGAGACGTGAATGAGCAGTTCTTC; CDR3aa: CASGELAGDVNEQFF
v_gene: TRBV20-1; d_gene: TRBD1; abundance: many; j_gene: TRBJ2-7; CDR3nt: TGCAGTGCAACCTCTAAAGGGGGCTTCTACGAGCAGTACTTC; CDR3aa: CSATSKGGFYEQYF
v_gene: TRBV19; d_gene: NA; abundance: many; j_gene: TRBJ1-5; CDR3nt: TGTGCCAGTAGTATTTCCCCCAGGGGCAGGGATCAGCCCCAGCATTTT; CDR3aa: CASSISPRGRDQPQHF
v_gene: TRBV7-2; d_gene: NA; abundance: few; j_gene: TRBJ1-2; CDR3nt: TGTGCCAGCAGCTCCCGGGGTAACTATGGCTACACCTTC; CDR3aa: CASSSRGNYGYTF
v_gene: TRBV10-3; d_gene: TRBD1; abundance: many; j_gene: TRBJ1-6; CDR3nt: TGTGCCATCAGGATTACAGGGGAATCCTCACCCCTCCACTTT; CDR3aa: CAIRITGESSPLHF
v_gene: TRBV11-2; d_gene: TRBD1; abundance: many; j_gene: TRBJ1-5; CDR3nt: TGTGCCAGCAGCCACTCAGGGGGCATCGATCAGCCCCAGCATTTT; CDR3aa: CASSHSGGIDQPQHF
v_gene: TRBV6-5; d_gene: NA; abundance: NA; j_gene: TRBJ1-1; CDR3nt: TGTGCCAGCAGCCATAGAACAGGGACCGCTGAAGCTTTCTTT; CDR3aa: CASSHRTGTAEAFF